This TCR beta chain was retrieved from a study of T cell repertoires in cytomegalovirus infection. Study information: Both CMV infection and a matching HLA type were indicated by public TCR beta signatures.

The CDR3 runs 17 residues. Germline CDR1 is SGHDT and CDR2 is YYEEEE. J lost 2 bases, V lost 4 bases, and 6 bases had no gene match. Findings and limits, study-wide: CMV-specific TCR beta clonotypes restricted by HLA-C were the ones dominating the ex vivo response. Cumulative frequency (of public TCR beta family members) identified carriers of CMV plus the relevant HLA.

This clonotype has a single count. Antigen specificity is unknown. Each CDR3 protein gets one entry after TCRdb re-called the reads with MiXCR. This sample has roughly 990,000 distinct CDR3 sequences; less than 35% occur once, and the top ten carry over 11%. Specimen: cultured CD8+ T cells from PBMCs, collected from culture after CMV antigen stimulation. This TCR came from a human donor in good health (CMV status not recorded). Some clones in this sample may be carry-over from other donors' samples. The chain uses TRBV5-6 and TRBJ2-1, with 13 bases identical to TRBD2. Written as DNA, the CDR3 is TGTGCCAGCAGCAAGACTAGCGGGGGGTTCACCTACAATGAGCAGTTCTTC. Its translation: CASSKTSGGFTYNEQFF.